This T cell receptor beta chain was retrieved from a study of blood T cell repertoires in COVID-19. Study-wide background: The origin of the acute and convalescent COVID-19 samples was the United States, Italy and Spain. From T cells, B-cell-depleted T cells, or PBMCs came the material, which was cDNA or gDNA.

Methods used by the authors: Estimated nucleated cell counts came from reference gene primer amplification. Repertoires were generated with immunoSEQ multiplex PCR, while TCRdb's copy carries only in-frame clones and drops some. The V and J calls and clone size come from that table; D and trimming were worked out from the DNA. The sample contains under 250,000 clones, around 79% of which appear only once. The V gene end was trimmed by 3 bases and the J gene end by 7 bases; junction bases not matched to a gene: 12. This CDR3 region has 17 residues. The V gene's germline CDR1 is KGHSH and CDR2 LQKENI. The TCR was taken from a woman aged 40 to 50 with COVID-19, enrolled during active disease. Material: peripheral blood. The chain employs TRBV18 and TRBJ1-4; 9 nucleotides align to TRBD1. CDR3 nucleotides: TGTGCCAGCTCACCTATCGGACCCGGGACAGGGACTGAAAAACTGTTTTTT. Its protein is CASSPIGPGTGTEKLFF.